This T cell receptor beta chain comes out of a study of CD8 T cells in Susac syndrome. The study sequenced TCR beta in blood CD8+ and CD4+ T cells. Random hexamers primed reverse transcription of about 0.5 to 1 ug RNA. Amplification of TCR beta CDR3 was carried out by immunoSEQ multiplex PCR, which covered 54 Vbeta and 13 Jbeta segments. MiXCR, run by TCRdb on the immunoSEQ multiplex PCR reads, gives a single entry per CDR3 protein. The profile covers about 200,000 distinct CDR3 sequences, with nearly 97% appearing a single time and about 0.093% taken by the ten largest. The sample taken for sequencing was CD4+ T cells from PBMCs. The sequence was collected from a human donor with multiple sclerosis.

CDR3 protein: CASTRTGEGELFF. CDR3 nucleotides: TGTGCCAGTACCCGGACAGGGGAGGGGGAGCTGTTTTTT. The chain uses TRBV19 and TRBJ2-2; 9 bases align to TRBD1. The length of the CDR3 is 13 residues. Germline V gives CDR1 LNHDA, CDR2 SQIVND (reference sequence). V dropped 7 bases and J dropped 8; count of bases not matched to a gene: 5. Complete variable domain (other parts from reference TRBV19 and TRBJ2-2): DGGITQSPKYLFRKEGQNVTLSCEQNLNHDAMYWYRQDPGQGLRLIYYSQIVNDFQKGDIAEGYSVSREKKESFPLTVTSAQKNPTAFYLCASTRTGEGELFFGEGSRLTVL.